The source of this TCR beta chain is a study of human T cells and chemical hapten exposure (dated by TCRdb to the early 2020s). Broadly, across the study: Libraries were pooled for sequencing, and variation in per-sample TCR yields was attributed mainly to small differences in library volumes within the pool. From each blood RNA sample, both TCR alpha and TCR beta chains were sequenced. The study tracked peripheral blood TCR repertoire changes in vivo during primary and secondary sensitization to the hapten diphenylcyclopropenone (DPC) in alopecia patients. Results and caveats for the whole study, not just this receptor: The number of TCRs above 1 in 1000 frequency did not change with DPC sensitization; there was no evidence of global repertoire structure alterations. After repeated subsampling, the strength of the expansion versus patch-test correlation and the threshold at which it became significant changed.

The time point label, read with the paper, signifies: healthy volunteer bleed at 6 weeks. Total RNA was isolated from unfractionated whole blood collected in Tempus Blood RNA tubes. About five healthy volunteers served as TCR sequencing controls and were bled at day 0, 2 weeks and 6 weeks. This clonotype was seen repeatedly, ten times or more. Its antigen remains unidentified. Base qualities are not provided; no much larger clone lies one nucleotide away. The germline V gene provides CDR1 MNHEY and CDR2 SVGAGI. Trimming takes 0 bases from V and 4 bases from J, and the germline ends sit 18 bases apart. The CDR3, from cysteine to phenylalanine, totals 17 residues. Only the CDR3 DNA is retained, 51 bases long and in frame from the first base. To prepare the library, RACE was applied. These reads were obtained on a NextSeq 500. Library preparation attached unique molecular identifiers to individual cDNA molecules for quantitative, reproducible TCR counting. In the paper's pipeline: A median of approximately 100,000 TCRs per sample was observed, with a range of roughly 23,224 to 700,000. The Decombinator software suite was used to annotate V, J and CDR3 in the TCR reads. For the PS versus PT1 abundance plots, all samples were subsampled to the same number of TCRs (28,000). Expanded TCRs were defined as absent before sensitization and observed at least eight times at the 2-week time point. TCRdb trimmed the raw reads at Q25, called clones with MiXCR and kept productive beta chains. Rows with one shared CDR3 protein collapse into an entry with the most common genes and DNA. Here the V and J calls rest on TCRdb's processing, not on the authors' analysis. Recorded for this sample are around 80,000 distinct CDR3 sequences; roughly 8.7% of them occurred a single time. The biggest ten clones account for 1.5% of the sample.

This receptor was identified in a male donor in good health. Some clones in this sample may be carry-over from other donors' samples. The sequenced sample was whole blood. The chain was built from TRBV6-5 and TRBJ1-1; no D gene can be assigned with confidence. The CDR3 sequence is CASSYSIIADEGTEAFF. The sequenced DNA: TGTGCCAGCAGTTACTCGATTATCGCCGACGAAGGCACTGAAGCTTTCTTT.